This T cell receptor (beta chain) was sequenced during a study of cytomegalovirus exposure and HLA in healthy donors. The CDR3 covers 14 residues. General study points: TCR beta chains numbering approximately 150 were designated cytomegalovirus-associated. CMV serostatus was the only immune exposure information that was available. A later look showed TCR association rates differing by HLA locus, highest for DRB1 and lowest for HLA-C.

Primers: 60 Vbeta forward and 13 Jbeta reverse. The assay was immunoSEQ multiplex PCR, and TCRdb's table has in-frame clones only and misses some. The table records around 120,000 clones, about 82% of them present only once. This clone came up a few times. The antigen is unknown. Sequencing input: PBMCs. This receptor was taken from a boy aged 10-17 years in good health and CMV-seronegative. V is TRBV21-1 and J is TRBJ1-4; the tabulated D call, TRBD1, remains unverified against the DNA. TRBV21-1 is labeled a pseudogene. CDR3 amino acids: CASRTTGFNEKLFF. CDR3 bases: TGTGCCAGCAGGACGACAGGGTTTAATGAAAAACTGTTTTTT.